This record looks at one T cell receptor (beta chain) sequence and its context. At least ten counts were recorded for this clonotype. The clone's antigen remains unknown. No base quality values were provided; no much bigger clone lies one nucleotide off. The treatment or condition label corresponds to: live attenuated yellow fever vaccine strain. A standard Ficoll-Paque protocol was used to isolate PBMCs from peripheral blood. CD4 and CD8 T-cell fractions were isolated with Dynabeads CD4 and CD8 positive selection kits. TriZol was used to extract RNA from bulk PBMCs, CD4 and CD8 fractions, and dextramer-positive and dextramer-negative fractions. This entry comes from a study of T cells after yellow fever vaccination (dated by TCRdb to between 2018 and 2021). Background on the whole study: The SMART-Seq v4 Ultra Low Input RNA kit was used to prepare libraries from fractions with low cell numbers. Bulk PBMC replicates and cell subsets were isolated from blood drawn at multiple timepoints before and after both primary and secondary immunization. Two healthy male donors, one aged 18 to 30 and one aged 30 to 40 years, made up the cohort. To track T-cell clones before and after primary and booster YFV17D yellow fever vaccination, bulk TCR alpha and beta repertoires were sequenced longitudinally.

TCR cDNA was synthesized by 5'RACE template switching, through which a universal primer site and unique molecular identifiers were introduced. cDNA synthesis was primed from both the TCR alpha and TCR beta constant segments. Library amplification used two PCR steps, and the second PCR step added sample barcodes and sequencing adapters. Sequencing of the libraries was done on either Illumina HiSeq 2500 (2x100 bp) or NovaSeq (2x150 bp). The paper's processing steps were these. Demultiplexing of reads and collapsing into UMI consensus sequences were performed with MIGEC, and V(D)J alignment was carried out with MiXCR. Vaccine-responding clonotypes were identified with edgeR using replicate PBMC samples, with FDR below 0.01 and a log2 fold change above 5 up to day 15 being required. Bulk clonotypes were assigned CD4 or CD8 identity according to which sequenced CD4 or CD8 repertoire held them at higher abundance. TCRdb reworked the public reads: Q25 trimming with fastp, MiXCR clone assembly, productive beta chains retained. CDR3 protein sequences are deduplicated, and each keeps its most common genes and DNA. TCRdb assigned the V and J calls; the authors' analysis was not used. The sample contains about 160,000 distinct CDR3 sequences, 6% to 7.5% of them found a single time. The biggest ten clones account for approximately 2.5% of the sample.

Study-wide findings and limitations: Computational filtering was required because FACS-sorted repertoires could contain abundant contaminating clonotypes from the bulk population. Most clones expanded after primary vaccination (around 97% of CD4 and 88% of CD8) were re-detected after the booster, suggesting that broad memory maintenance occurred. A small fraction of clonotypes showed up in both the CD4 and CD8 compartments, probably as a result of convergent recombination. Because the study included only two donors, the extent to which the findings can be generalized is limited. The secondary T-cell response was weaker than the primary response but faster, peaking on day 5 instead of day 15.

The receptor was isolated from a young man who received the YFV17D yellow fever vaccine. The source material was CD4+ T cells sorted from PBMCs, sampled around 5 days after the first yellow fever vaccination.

The CDR3 here reads CASSQSALGTGGLQETQYF. The DNA sequence is TGCGCCAGCAGTCAAAGCGCTTTGGGGACAGGGGGGTTGCAAGAGACCCAGTACTTC. The chain was built from TRBV23-1 and TRBJ2-5, with 11 bases in between that match TRBD1. TRBV23-1 is an open reading frame whose function is uncertain. Its CDR3 holds 19 amino acids, cysteine through phenylalanine. Only the CDR3 DNA stays, 57 bases, in frame from base 1. Trimming takes 2 bases off V and 2 bases off J; junction bases not matched to a gene: 13.